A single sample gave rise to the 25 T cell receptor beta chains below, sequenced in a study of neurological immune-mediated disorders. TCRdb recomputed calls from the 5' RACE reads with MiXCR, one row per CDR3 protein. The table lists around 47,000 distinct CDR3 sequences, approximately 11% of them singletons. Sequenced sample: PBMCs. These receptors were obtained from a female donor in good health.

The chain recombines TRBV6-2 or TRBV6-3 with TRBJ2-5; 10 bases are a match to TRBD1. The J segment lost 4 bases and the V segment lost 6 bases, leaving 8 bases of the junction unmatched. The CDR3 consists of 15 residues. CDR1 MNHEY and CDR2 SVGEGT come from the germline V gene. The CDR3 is CASSTGQGMRETQYF. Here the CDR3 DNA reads TGTGCCAGCAGCACGGGACAGGGGATGCGAGAGACCCAGTACTTC.

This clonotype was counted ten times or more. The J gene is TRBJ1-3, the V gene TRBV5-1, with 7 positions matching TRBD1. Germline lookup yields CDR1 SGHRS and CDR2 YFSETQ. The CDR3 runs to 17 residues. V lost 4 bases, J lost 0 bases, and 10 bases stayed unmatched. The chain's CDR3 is CASSPSRTGNSGNTIYF. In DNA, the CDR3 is TGCGCCAGCAGCCCATCGAGGACAGGCAACTCTGGAAACACCATATATTTT.

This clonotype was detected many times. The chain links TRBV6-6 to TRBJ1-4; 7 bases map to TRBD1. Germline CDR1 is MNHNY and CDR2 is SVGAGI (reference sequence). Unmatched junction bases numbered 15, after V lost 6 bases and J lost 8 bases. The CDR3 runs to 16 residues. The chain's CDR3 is CASSRLTGIGGEKLFF. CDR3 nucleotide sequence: TGTGCCAGCAGCCGCCTGACAGGGATAGGTGGAGAAAAACTGTTTTTT.

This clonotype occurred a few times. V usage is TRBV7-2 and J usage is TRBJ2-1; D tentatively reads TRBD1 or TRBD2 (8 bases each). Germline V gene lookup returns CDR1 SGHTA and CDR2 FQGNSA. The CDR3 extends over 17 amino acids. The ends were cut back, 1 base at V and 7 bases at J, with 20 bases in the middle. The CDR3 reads CASSLGDSGTGRNEQFF. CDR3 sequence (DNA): TGTGCCAGCAGCTTAGGGGATAGCGGGACAGGAAGAAATGAGCAGTTCTTC.

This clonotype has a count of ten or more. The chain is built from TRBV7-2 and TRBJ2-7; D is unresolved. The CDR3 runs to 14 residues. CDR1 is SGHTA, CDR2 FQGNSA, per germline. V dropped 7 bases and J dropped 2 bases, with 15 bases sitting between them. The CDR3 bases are TGTGCCAGCAAAACCAGCCCATCAGCCTACGAGCAGTACTTC. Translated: CASKTSPSAYEQYF.

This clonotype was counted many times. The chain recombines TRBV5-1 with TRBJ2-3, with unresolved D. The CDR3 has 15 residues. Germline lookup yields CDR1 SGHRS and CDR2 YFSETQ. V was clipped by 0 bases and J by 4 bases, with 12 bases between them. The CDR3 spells CASSLEGPRADTQYF. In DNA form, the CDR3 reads TGCGCCAGCAGCTTGGAAGGGCCCCGGGCAGATACGCAGTATTTT.

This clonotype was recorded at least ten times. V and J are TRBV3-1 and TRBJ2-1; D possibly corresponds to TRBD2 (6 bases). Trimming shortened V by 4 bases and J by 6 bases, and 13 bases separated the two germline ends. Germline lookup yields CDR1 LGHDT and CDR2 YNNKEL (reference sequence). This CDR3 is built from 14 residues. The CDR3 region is CASSRGRGRNEQFF. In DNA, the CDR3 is TGTGCCAGCAGCCGCGGGCGGGGTCGCAATGAGCAGTTCTTC.

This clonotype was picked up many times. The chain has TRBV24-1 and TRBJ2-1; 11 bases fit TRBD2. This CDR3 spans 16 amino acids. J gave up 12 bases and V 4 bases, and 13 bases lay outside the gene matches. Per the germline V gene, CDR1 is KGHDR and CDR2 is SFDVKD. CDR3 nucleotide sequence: TGTGCCACCAGTGACACCGGGACTAGCGGAGGGAGACTGCAGTTCTTC. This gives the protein CATSDTGTSGGRLQFF.

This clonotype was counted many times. The CDR3 bases are TGTGCCACGATGCAGGGAGACATGAACACTGAAGCTTTCTTT. The encoded protein is CATMQGDMNTEAFF. J is TRBJ1-1 and V is TRBV24-1; perhaps TRBD1 as D (5 bases). Trimming stripped 10 bases from V and 0 bases from J, with 14 bases between. The CDR3 extends over 14 amino acids. CDR1 is KGHDR and CDR2 is SFDVKD in the germline V gene.

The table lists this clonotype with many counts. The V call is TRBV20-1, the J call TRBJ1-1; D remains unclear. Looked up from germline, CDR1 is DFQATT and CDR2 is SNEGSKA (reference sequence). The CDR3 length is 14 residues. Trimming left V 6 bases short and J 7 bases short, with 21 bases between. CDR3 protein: CSAESSTDRYEAFF. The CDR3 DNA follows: TGCAGTGCCGAGAGCTCGACGGACCGTTATGAAGCTTTCTTT.

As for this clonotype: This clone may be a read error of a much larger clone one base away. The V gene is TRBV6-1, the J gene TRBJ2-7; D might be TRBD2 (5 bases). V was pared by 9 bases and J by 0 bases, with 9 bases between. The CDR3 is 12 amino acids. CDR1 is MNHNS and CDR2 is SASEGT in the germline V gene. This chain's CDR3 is CASIRGSYEQYF. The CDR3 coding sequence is TGTGCCAGTATACGGGGCTCCTACGAGCAGTACTTC.

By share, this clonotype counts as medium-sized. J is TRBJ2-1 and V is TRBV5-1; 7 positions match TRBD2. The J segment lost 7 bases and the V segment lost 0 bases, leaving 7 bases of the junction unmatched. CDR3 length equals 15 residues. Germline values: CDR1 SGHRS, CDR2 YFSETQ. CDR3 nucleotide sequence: TGCGCCAGCAGCTTGGTGGGGAGGGACGGAAATGAGCAGTTCTTC. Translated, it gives CASSLVGRDGNEQFF.

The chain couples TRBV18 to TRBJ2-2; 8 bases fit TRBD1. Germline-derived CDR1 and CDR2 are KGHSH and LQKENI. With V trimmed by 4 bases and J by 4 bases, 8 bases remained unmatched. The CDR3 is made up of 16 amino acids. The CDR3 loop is CASSHTTGALTGELFF. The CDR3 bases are TGTGCCAGCTCACACACGACAGGGGCCCTCACCGGGGAGCTGTTTTTT.

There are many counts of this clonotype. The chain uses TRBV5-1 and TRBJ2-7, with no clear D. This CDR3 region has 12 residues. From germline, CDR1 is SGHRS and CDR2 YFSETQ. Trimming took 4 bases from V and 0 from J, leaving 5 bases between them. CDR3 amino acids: CASSPPSYEQYF. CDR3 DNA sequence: TGCGCCAGCAGCCCACCCTCCTACGAGCAGTACTTC.

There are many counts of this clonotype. The CDR3 spells CASSVQGNTGELFF. In DNA, the CDR3 is TGTGCCAGCAGCGTCCAGGGGAACACCGGGGAGCTGTTTTTT. V gene TRBV9 combines with J gene TRBJ2-2; weak D call: TRBD1 (5 bases). V was clipped by 2 bases and J by 1 base, with 6 bases between them. Germline lookup yields CDR1 SGDLS and CDR2 YYNGEE. The CDR3 has 14 residues.

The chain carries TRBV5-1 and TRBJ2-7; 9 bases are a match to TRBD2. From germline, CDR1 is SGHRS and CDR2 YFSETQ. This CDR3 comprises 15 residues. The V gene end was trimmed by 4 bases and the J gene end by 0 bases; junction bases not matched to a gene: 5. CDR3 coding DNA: TGCGCCAGCAGCGCCCAACTAGCGGGCTCCTACGAGCAGTACTTC. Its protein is CASSAQLAGSYEQYF.

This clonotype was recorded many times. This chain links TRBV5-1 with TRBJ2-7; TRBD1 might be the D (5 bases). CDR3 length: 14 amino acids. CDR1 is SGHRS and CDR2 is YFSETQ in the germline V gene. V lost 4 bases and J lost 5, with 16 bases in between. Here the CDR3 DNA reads TGCGCCAGCAGCGATCAGGGTCGCCTCAACGAGCAGTACTTC. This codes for CASSDQGRLNEQYF. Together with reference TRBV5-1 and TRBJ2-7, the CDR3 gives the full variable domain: KAGVTQTPRYLIKTRGQQVTLSCSPISGHRSVSWYQQTPGQGLQFLFEYFSETQRNKGNFPGRFSGRQFSNSRSEMNVSTLELGDSALYLCASSDQGRLNEQYFGPGTRLTVT.

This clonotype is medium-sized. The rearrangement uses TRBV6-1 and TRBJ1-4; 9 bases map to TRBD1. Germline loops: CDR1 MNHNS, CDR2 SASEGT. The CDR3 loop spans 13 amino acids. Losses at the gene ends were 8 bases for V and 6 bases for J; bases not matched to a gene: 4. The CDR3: CASARDRDEKLFF. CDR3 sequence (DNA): TGTGCCAGCGCACGGGACAGGGATGAAAAACTGTTTTTT.

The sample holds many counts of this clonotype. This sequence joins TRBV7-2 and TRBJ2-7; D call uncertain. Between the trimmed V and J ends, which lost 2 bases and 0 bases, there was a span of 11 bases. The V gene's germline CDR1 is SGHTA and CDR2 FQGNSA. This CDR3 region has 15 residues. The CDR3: CASSLSVQGSYEQYF. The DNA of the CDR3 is TGTGCCAGCAGCTTATCCGTGCAAGGCTCCTACGAGCAGTACTTC.

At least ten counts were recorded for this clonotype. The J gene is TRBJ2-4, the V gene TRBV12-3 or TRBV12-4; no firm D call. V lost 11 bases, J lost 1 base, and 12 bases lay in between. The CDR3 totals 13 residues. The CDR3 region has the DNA TGTGCCTCCGGTCGGTATGCCAAAAACATTCAGTACTTC. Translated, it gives CASGRYAKNIQYF.

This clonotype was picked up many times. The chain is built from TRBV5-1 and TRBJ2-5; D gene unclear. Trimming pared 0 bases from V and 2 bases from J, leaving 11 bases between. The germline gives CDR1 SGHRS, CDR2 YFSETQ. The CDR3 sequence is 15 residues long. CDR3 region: CASSLVPALQETQYF. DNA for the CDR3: TGCGCCAGCAGCTTGGTCCCAGCGTTGCAAGAGACCCAGTACTTC.

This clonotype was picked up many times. In nucleotides, the CDR3 is TGTGCCACCAGTGACTCCTCCGGCGGGACTAGCTCCTACGAGCAGTACTTC. It translates to CATSDSSGGTSSYEQYF. This chain links TRBV24-1 with TRBJ2-7, with 8 positions matching TRBD2. CDR1 is KGHDR, CDR2 SFDVKD, per germline. V was pared by 4 bases and J by 0 bases, with 10 bases of the junction left unmatched. The CDR3 is 17 residues long.

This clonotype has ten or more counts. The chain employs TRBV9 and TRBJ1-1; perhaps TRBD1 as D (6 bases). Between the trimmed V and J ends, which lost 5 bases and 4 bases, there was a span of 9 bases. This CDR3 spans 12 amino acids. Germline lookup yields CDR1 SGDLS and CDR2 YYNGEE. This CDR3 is CASSGGGTEAFF. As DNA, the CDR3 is TGTGCCAGCAGTGGAGGGGGCACTGAAGCTTTCTTT.

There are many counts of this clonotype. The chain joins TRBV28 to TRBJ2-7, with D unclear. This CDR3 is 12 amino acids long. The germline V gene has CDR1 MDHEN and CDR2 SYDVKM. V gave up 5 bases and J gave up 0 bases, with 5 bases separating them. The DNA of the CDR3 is TGTGCCAGCAGTGTAAGCTCCTACGAGCAGTACTTC. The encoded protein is CASSVSSYEQYF.

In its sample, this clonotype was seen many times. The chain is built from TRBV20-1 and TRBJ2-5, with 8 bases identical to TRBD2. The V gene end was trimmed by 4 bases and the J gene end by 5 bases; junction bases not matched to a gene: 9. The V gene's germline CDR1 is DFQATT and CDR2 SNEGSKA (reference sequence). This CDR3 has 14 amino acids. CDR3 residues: CSAKKPGGPETQYF. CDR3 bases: TGCAGTGCTAAGAAACCGGGGGGGCCGGAGACCCAGTACTTC.